This is a list of T cell receptor beta chains from one sample in a study of shared T cell receptors in the human thymus. The method was immunoSEQ multiplex PCR; TCRdb's version includes in-frame clones alone and lacks a portion of them. This sample carries roughly 410,000 clones, 95% of them seen once, and the ten largest clones take about 0.02%. Sequencing used thymocytes. The receptors stem from a human donor. CDR3s include the opening cysteine and the closing phenylalanine or tryptophan. The D gene is left open where the match is weak. Expanded clones get a size class; other rows say once, few or many, or leave the size out.

TRBV28	-	TRBJ2-4	-	CASSYYGTKRIQYF	TGTGCCAGCAGCTACTACGGGACGAAAAGAATTCAGTACTTC
TRBV9	-	TRBJ2-7	-	CASSPRVSAYEQYF	TGTGCCAGCTCTCCCCGGGTTAGCGCCTACGAGCAGTACTTC
TRBV14	-	TRBJ2-1	-	CASSQIVLDEQFF	TGTGCCAGCAGCCAAATCGTGCTCGATGAGCAGTTCTTC
TRBV19	-	TRBJ1-1	-	CASSILRRLGTEAFF	TGTGCCAGTAGTATATTACGACGGCTCGGCACTGAAGCTTTCTTT
TRBV28	-	TRBJ2-7	-	CASSYDRTIYEQYF	TGTGCCAGCAGCTACGACCGGACCATCTACGAGCAGTACTTC
TRBV30	-	TRBJ1-6	-	CAWSRPGHKSPLHF	TGTGCCTGGAGTCGACCAGGACACAAGTCACCCCTCCACTTT
TRBV7-6	-	TRBJ2-3	TRBD2	CASSLVPSGRAKDTQYF	TGTGCCAGCAGCTTAGTCCCCAGCGGGAGGGCGAAAGATACGCAGTATTTT
TRBV27	-	TRBJ2-3	TRBD2	CASSLKLAGGPLSTDTQYF	TGTGCCAGCAGTTTGAAACTAGCGGGAGGGCCTCTAAGCACAGATACGCAGTATTTT
TRBV27	once	TRBJ2-2	TRBD2	CATWTSLGGELFF	TGTGCCACCTGGACTAGCCTCGGCGGGGAGCTGTTTTTT
TRBV7-9	-	TRBJ1-1	-	CASTGTDEAFF	TGTGCCAGCACCGGGACGGATGAAGCTTTCTTT
TRBV30	-	TRBJ1-1	TRBD1	CAWVDRVYNTEAFF	TGTGCCTGGGTGGACAGGGTGTATAACACTGAAGCTTTCTTT
TRBV5-5	once	TRBJ1-3	-	CASSLRGNGNTIYF	TGTGCCAGCAGCTTGAGGGGGAATGGAAACACCATATATTTT
TRBV30	-	TRBJ2-5	-	CAWSVGETQYF	TGTGCCTGGAGTGTAGGGGAGACCCAGTACTTC
TRBV7-2	-	TRBJ2-1	-	CASSYRLHLWVGEQFF	TGTGCCAGCAGCTATCGACTACACCTTTGGGTGGGTGAGCAGTTCTTC
TRBV28	-	TRBJ2-5	TRBD1	CASGSLDRGVIGQETQYF	TGTGCCAGCGGGTCCCTCGACAGGGGGGTGATTGGTCAAGAGACCCAGTACTTC
TRBV4-3	-	TRBJ2-3	TRBD2	CASSQDNGTSGRAETDTQYF	TGCGCCAGCAGCCAAGATAACGGGACTAGCGGGAGGGCCGAGACAGATACGCAGTATTTT
TRBV6-1	once	TRBJ1-5	-	CASSERGLKDNQPQHF	TGTGCCAGCAGTGAAAGGGGCCTGAAGGACAATCAGCCCCAGCATTTT